This T cell receptor (beta chain) was found in a study of blood T cell repertoires in COVID-19. Background on the study: Both acute and convalescent COVID-19 samples were obtained from the United States, Italy and Spain.

TCRdb keeps only in-frame clones here, not all; method: immunoSEQ multiplex PCR. The sample contains roughly 230,000 clones, approximately 83% of which appear only once. The V and J ends lost 1 base and 4 bases respectively, with 5 bases between them. Germline lookup yields CDR1 SGHTA and CDR2 FQGNSA. The CDR3 is 13 residues long. To note about this clone: Other DNA variants within this sample encode the same CDR3.

The chain is built from TRBV7-2 and TRBJ1-5; D unresolved. The receptor was isolated from a woman aged 45-59 years with acute or convalescent COVID-19. The specimen was peripheral blood. The CDR3 loop reads CASSLVGNQPQHF. The CDR3 nucleotides read TGTGCCAGCAGCTTAGTCGGGAATCAGCCCCAGCATTTT.